The 11 T cell receptor beta chains presented below share a single source sample, sequenced in a study of technical replicates of blood from a handful of donors. Clones were sequenced by immunoSEQ multiplex PCR, and TCRdb holds only the in-frame ones, with some missing. The sample lists 60,000 to 90,000 clones; about 97% were seen once. Source material: T cells isolated from PBMCs. These receptor sequences come from a human donor in good health.

DNA of the CDR3: TGTGCCCACAGTGAAGGTCTTTCCTACGAGCAGTACTTC. Translated: CAHSEGLSYEQYF. This chain joins TRBV30 and TRBJ2-7; the D is unclear. The CDR3 has 13 amino acids. V lost 8 bases and J lost 1, with 15 bases in between. CDR1 is GTSNPN, CDR2 SVGIG, per germline (reference sequence).

The CDR3 is CAWSVSGGTYEQYF. The CDR3 DNA reads as TGTGCCTGGAGTGTGAGCGGGGGTACCTACGAGCAGTACTTC. V is TRBV30 and J is TRBJ2-7, with TRBD2 identical over 8 bases. This CDR3 is built from 14 residues. Germline V gene data show CDR1 as GTSNPN and CDR2 as SVGIG (reference sequence). Germline trimming cut 0 bases from V and 2 bases from J; bases unmatched to any gene: 3.

With regard to this clone: The germline gene is not matched at one end of the junction; a read error may be the cause. The rearrangement joins TRBV5-1 to TRBJ1-2; unclear D gene. CDR1 and CDR2 from the germline V gene are SGHRS and YFSETQ. This CDR3 region has 14 residues. The CDR3 loop reads CASTLAADRYGYTF. CDR3 DNA: TGCGCCAGCACCTTGGCCGCGGATCGCTATGGCTACACCTTC.

The chain couples TRBV6-5 to TRBJ2-6, with D perhaps matching TRBD1 (6 bases). V was pared by 5 bases and J by 3 bases, with 11 bases between. There are 15 residues in the CDR3. Germline V gene sequence: CDR1 MNHEY, CDR2 SVGAGI. CDR3 in DNA: TGTGCCAGCAGTCGACAGGTCCGTGGGGCCAACGTCCTGACTTTC. Translating gives CASSRQVRGANVLTF.

The chain uses TRBV15 and TRBJ2-2; D possibly corresponds to TRBD2 (6 bases). Trimming removed 7 bases at V and 0 bases at J, with 15 bases between. The CDR3 extends over 16 amino acids. Germline V CDR1 and CDR2: LNHNV, YYDKDF (reference sequence). CDR3 loop: CATKPGEPANTGELFF. Here the CDR3 DNA reads TGTGCCACCAAACCGGGGGAACCCGCGAACACCGGGGAGCTGTTTTTT.

The chain is built from TRBV16 and TRBJ1-5; 7 bases map to TRBD1. With 4 bases clipped from V and 3 bases from J, the junction kept 9 bases outside the gene matches. The CDR3 covers 16 residues. Germline lookup yields CDR1 KGHSY and CDR2 FQNENV. CDR3 sequence reads: CASSPHGQAINQPQHF. CDR3 nucleotides: TGTGCCAGCAGCCCACATGGACAGGCAATCAATCAGCCCCAGCATTTT.

J is TRBJ2-5 and V is TRBV9; TRBD2 agrees at 13 bases. Per germline, CDR1 SGDLS and CDR2 YYNGEE. The trim removed 7 bases at V and 5 bases at J, leaving 8 bases unmatched. The CDR3 runs to 15 residues. Written as DNA, the CDR3 is TGTGCCAGCGGCCAAGGACTAGCGGGAGTGGAGACCCAGTACTTC. Encoded protein: CASGQGLAGVETQYF. The whole variable domain, remainder taken from reference TRBV9 and TRBJ2-5, is DSGVTQTPKHLITATGQRVTLRCSPRSGDLSVYWYQQSLDQGLQFLIQYYNGEERAKGNILERFSAQQFPDLHSELNLSSLELGDSALYFCASGQGLAGVETQYFGPGTRLLVL.

The V gene is TRBV19, the J gene TRBJ2-3, with 9 bases lining up with TRBD1. V was clipped by 6 bases and J by 3 bases; unmatched bases: 7. Germline CDR1 reads LNHDA; CDR2 reads SQIVND (reference sequence). The CDR3 loop spans 15 amino acids. CDR3 sequence reads: CASRETGTGTDTQYF. The CDR3 bases are TGTGCCAGTAGGGAAACCGGGACAGGGACAGATACGCAGTATTTT.

This sequence joins TRBV9 and TRBJ2-1; maybe TRBD2 (8 bases). The CDR3 sequence is 16 residues long. V gave up 4 bases and J gave up 4 bases, with 18 bases separating them. Germline V gene data show CDR1 as SGDLS and CDR2 as YYNGEE. The CDR3: CASSPGGDSPYNEQFF. Here the CDR3 DNA reads TGTGCCAGCAGCCCGGGGGGGGACAGCCCTTACAATGAGCAGTTCTTC.

The gene calls are TRBV6-6 and TRBJ2-7; the match to TRBD1 covers 10 bases. This CDR3 spans 15 amino acids. Per germline, CDR1 MNHNY and CDR2 SVGAGI (reference sequence). V lost 4 bases, J lost 3 bases, and 6 bases stayed unmatched. CDR3: CASSFPGQGDYEQYF. The DNA of the CDR3 is TGTGCCAGCAGTTTCCCAGGACAGGGGGACTACGAGCAGTACTTC.

The rearrangement uses TRBV6-5 and TRBJ1-4; D may be TRBD1 (6 bases). The CDR3 length is 13 residues. Per the germline V gene, CDR1 is MNHEY and CDR2 is SVGAGI. V shed 6 bases and J shed 8 bases, with 13 bases lying between them. The CDR3 loop is CASSRTVNEKLFF. CDR3 nucleotides: TGTGCCAGCAGCCGGACAGTTAACGAAAAACTGTTTTTT.